Presented here are 30 T cell receptor beta chains from one specimen sequenced in a study of blood T cell repertoires in COVID-19. The method was immunoSEQ multiplex PCR; TCRdb's version includes in-frame clones alone and lacks a portion of them. Among approximately 13,000 clones listed, around 71% were seen once. Sequencing was performed on peripheral blood. These TCRs come from a man in his sixties with COVID-19, enrolled during active disease.

This clone was detected only once. The chain joins TRBV5-6 to TRBJ1-3, with D perhaps matching TRBD1 (5 bases). There are 18 residues in the CDR3. Germline CDR1 and CDR2: SGHDT and YYEEEE. The ends were cut back, 4 bases at V and 0 bases at J, with 20 bases in the middle. The CDR3 reads CASSAGPYQDLSGNTIYF. CDR3 nucleotide sequence: TGTGCCAGCAGCGCGGGGCCGTACCAGGACCTCTCTGGAAACACCATATATTTT.

The chain links TRBV24-1 to TRBJ1-2; 7 bases line up with TRBD1. CDR3 size: 14 residues. Germline assignment: CDR1 KGHDR and CDR2 SFDVKD. Trimming cost V 4 bases and J 8 bases; bases outside gene matches: 9. CDR3 sequence: CATSDRGQVSGYTF. DNA for the CDR3: TGTGCCACCAGTGACCGTGGACAGGTGAGCGGCTACACCTTC.

The sample holds one count of this clone. This chain connects TRBV23-1 to TRBJ2-3, with TRBD1 matching 7 bases. TRBV23-1 qualifies as an ORF whose function is uncertain. V gave up 4 bases and J gave up 0 bases; unmatched junction bases: 7. The CDR3 covers 16 residues. CDR3 coding DNA: TGCGCCAGCAGTCCCCTTCGACAGGGAAGCACAGATACGCAGTATTTT. Translated, it gives CASSPLRQGSTDTQYF.

This sequence joins TRBV19 and TRBJ2-7, with 8 bases identical to TRBD1. V shed 6 bases, J shed 7 bases, and the junction held 11 bases outside the gene matches. This CDR3 is built from 14 residues. In germline, CDR1 is LNHDA, CDR2 SQIVND (reference sequence). CDR3 bases: TGTGCCAGTAGGTACAGGGGGGCGACGGGGGAGCAGTACTTC. It translates to CASRYRGATGEQYF. Combining the CDR3 with reference TRBV19 and TRBJ2-7 gives the whole variable domain DGGITQSPKYLFRKEGQNVTLSCEQNLNHDAMYWYRQDPGQGLRLIYYSQIVNDFQKGDIAEGYSVSREKKESFPLTVTSAQKNPTAFYLCASRYRGATGEQYFGPGTRLTVT.

This clone was detected once. The rearrangement uses TRBV2 and TRBJ2-3; 10 bases line up with TRBD2. Looked up from germline, CDR1 is SNHLY and CDR2 is FYNNEI. V lost 6 bases and J lost 1; bases outside the gene matches: 1. The CDR3 length is 14 residues. The CDR3 loop reads CASSGLAGTDTQYF. The CDR3 DNA reads as TGTGCCAGCAGCGGACTAGCGGGCACAGATACGCAGTATTTT.

The table lists this clone with a few counts. The genes are TRBV5-1 and TRBJ1-5; perhaps TRBD1 as D (5 bases). Germline V gives CDR1 SGHRS, CDR2 YFSETQ. The CDR3 runs 13 residues. Deletions cut 7 bases from V and 7 bases from J, with 15 bases between. For the CDR3, the DNA is TGCGCCAGCGCCAGGGAGGGTGACCAGCCCCAGCATTTT. Translation: CASAREGDQPQHF.

The chain carries TRBV11-2 and TRBJ2-1; 8 bases are shared with TRBD2. J lost 4 bases, V lost 2 bases, and 16 bases had no gene match. The CDR3 has 19 amino acids. Germline lookup yields CDR1 SGHAT and CDR2 FQNNGV. Written as DNA, the CDR3 is TGTGCCAGCAGCTTATGGGAAGCGGGGGTGGTCCCGACGTACAATGAGCAGTTCTTC. Translating gives CASSLWEAGVVPTYNEQFF.

This clone was detected once. This sequence joins TRBV7-9 and TRBJ1-5; TRBD1 matches 10 bases. Germline values: CDR1 SEHNR, CDR2 FQNEAQ (reference sequence). The CDR3 is made up of 18 amino acids. V lost 1 base to trimming and J lost 3 bases; unmatched junction nucleotides: 9. This chain's CDR3 is CASSLGGQGSLHNQPQHF. The CDR3 DNA sequence: TGTGCCAGCAGCTTAGGGGGACAGGGGTCGCTTCACAATCAGCCCCAGCATTTT.

This chain connects TRBV27 to TRBJ1-4; 10 nucleotides align to TRBD1. CDR1 MNHEY and CDR2 SMNVEV come from the germline V gene (reference sequence). CDR3 length equals 14 residues. V was clipped by 6 bases and J by 7 bases; unmatched bases: 5. In nucleotides, the CDR3 is TGTGCCAGCAGGACAGGGGGCGCGGGTGAAAAACTGTTTTTT. Translated, it gives CASRTGGAGEKLFF.

This chain connects TRBV9 to TRBJ1-1; the match to TRBD1 covers 11 bases. The CDR3 is 18 amino acids. V shed 1 base, J shed 6 bases, and the junction held 14 bases outside the gene matches. Looked up from germline, CDR1 is SGDLS and CDR2 is YYNGEE. For the CDR3, the DNA is TGTGCCAGCAGCGTACACGGGGGGCGGACAGGGGGCGCCCCTGAAGCTTTCTTT. This encodes CASSVHGGRTGGAPEAFF. Full variable domain (missing parts from reference TRBV9 and TRBJ1-1): DSGVTQTPKHLITATGQRVTLRCSPRSGDLSVYWYQQSLDQGLQFLIQYYNGEERAKGNILERFSAQQFPDLHSELNLSSLELGDSALYFCASSVHGGRTGGAPEAFFGQGTRLTVV.

This clone was recorded a few times. This chain uses TRBV10-2 with TRBJ1-1; 9 bases line up with TRBD1. Germline lookup yields CDR1 WSHSY and CDR2 SAAADI. V shed 5 bases, J shed 2 bases, and the junction held 6 bases outside the gene matches. The CDR3 extends over 15 amino acids. This CDR3 reads CASSHITGGNTEAFF. CDR3 nucleotides: TGCGCCAGCAGTCACATTACAGGGGGCAACACTGAAGCTTTCTTT.

V and J are TRBV6-6 and TRBJ1-5; D perhaps matches TRBD1 (5 bases). Germline V gene sequence: CDR1 MNHNY, CDR2 SVGAGI (reference sequence). V was clipped by 1 base and J by 6 bases, with 10 bases between them. This CDR3 is 14 amino acids long. The CDR3 loop reads CASSYYQGGQPQHF. CDR3 coding DNA: TGTGCCAGCAGTTACTACCAGGGAGGTCAGCCCCAGCATTTT.

This clone qualifies as medium-sized. This rearrangement joins TRBV29-1 to TRBJ2-5; D may be TRBD1 (7 bases). This CDR3 is 15 amino acids long. Germline CDR1 and CDR2: SQVTM and ANQGSEA. The V and J ends lost 4 bases and 0 bases respectively, with 15 bases between them. As DNA, the CDR3 is TGCAGCGTTGGTCAGGGGGGAACGTACCAAGAGACCCAGTACTTC. This codes for CSVGQGGTYQETQYF.

The chain links TRBV24-1 to TRBJ1-2; 9 bases are a match to TRBD1. CDR3 length: 15 amino acids. CDR1 KGHDR and CDR2 SFDVKD come from the germline V gene. J gave up 3 bases and V 3 bases, and 4 bases lay outside the gene matches. The CDR3 DNA is TGTGCCACCAGTGATCCGGGACAGGGTGACTATGGCTACACCTTC. Its translation: CATSDPGQGDYGYTF.

The chain is built from TRBV9 and TRBJ2-2; the D is unclear. Between the trimmed V and J ends, which lost 4 bases and 6 bases, there was a span of 10 bases. Germline CDR1 and CDR2: SGDLS and YYNGEE. The CDR3 covers 13 residues. The CDR3 sequence: CASSSLQAGELFF. Written as DNA, the CDR3 is TGTGCCAGCAGCTCACTCCAGGCCGGGGAGCTGTTTTTT. Filled out from reference TRBV9 and TRBJ2-2, the complete variable domain reads DSGVTQTPKHLITATGQRVTLRCSPRSGDLSVYWYQQSLDQGLQFLIQYYNGEERAKGNILERFSAQQFPDLHSELNLSSLELGDSALYFCASSSLQAGELFFGEGSRLTVL.

The V gene is TRBV7-8, the J gene TRBJ1-1; D not certain. Trimming shortened V by 1 base and J by 1 base, and 4 bases separated the two germline ends. CDR3 length equals 13 residues. Looked up from germline, CDR1 is SGHVS and CDR2 is FQNEAQ. CDR3 coding DNA: TGTGCCAGCAGCTTAGGGAGGAACACTGAAGCTTTCTTT. Its protein product is CASSLGRNTEAFF.

This sequence joins TRBV3-1 (or the pseudogene TRBV3-2) and TRBJ1-1; 7 bases fit TRBD1. The CDR3 runs 13 residues. V dropped 1 base and J dropped 4; count of bases not matched to a gene: 0. The germline CDR1 and CDR2 sequences are LGHDT and YNNKEL (reference sequence). CDR3 bases: TGTGCCAGCAGCCAAGGACAGGGCACTGAAGCTTTCTTT. It yields the protein CASSQGQGTEAFF.

The sample holds a few counts of this clone. This CDR3 is CASSHFQQGEAFF. DNA of the CDR3: TGTGCCAGCAGCCATTTCCAACAGGGTGAAGCTTTCTTT. The chain carries TRBV14 and TRBJ1-1, with TRBD1 as a possible D gene (6 bases). Trimming stripped 3 bases from V and 7 bases from J, with 12 bases between. The CDR3 extends over 13 amino acids. CDR1 SGHDN and CDR2 FVKESK come from the germline V gene.

This clone was detected once. V is TRBV5-8 and J is TRBJ1-1, with unresolved D. This CDR3 region has 11 residues. Trimming took 0 bases from V and 10 from J, leaving 7 bases between them. The V gene's germline CDR1 is SGHTS and CDR2 YDEGEE. CDR3 region: CASSLAPRAFF. The DNA of the CDR3 is TGTGCCAGCAGCTTGGCCCCTCGAGCTTTCTTT.

The chain couples TRBV6-2 or TRBV6-3 to TRBJ2-3, with a weak D call TRBD2 (5 bases). Trimming removed 5 bases at V and 0 bases at J, with 12 bases between. This CDR3 has 15 residues. CDR1 and CDR2 (germline): MNHEY, SVGEGT. For the CDR3, the DNA is TGTGCCAGCAGTGCTAGTCTAGCTAGCACAGATACGCAGTATTTT. This sequence encodes CASSASLASTDTQYF.

This rearrangement joins TRBV11-2 to TRBJ1-4, with 7 bases that match TRBD1. CDR1 SGHAT and CDR2 FQNNGV come from the germline V gene. V was clipped by 2 bases and J by 3 bases; unmatched bases: 3. The CDR3 loop spans 15 amino acids. CDR3 DNA sequence: TGTGCCAGCAGCTTAAGGGGACAGCCTAATGAAAAACTGTTTTTT. This gives the protein CASSLRGQPNEKLFF.

The chain employs TRBV6-5 and TRBJ1-5; 7 nucleotides line up with TRBD1. The germline CDR1 and CDR2 sequences are MNHEY and SVGAGI. The length of the CDR3 is 14 residues. Trimming took 6 bases from V and 6 from J; bases not matched to a gene: 8. CDR3 sequence (DNA): TGTGCCAGCAGGCGGGACAGTCTGGCTCAGCCCCAGCATTTT. Encoded protein: CASRRDSLAQPQHF.

V usage is TRBV7-2 and J usage is TRBJ2-1; 9 bases align to TRBD2. CDR3 length: 17 residues. Germline values: CDR1 SGHTA, CDR2 FQGNSA. Trimming removed 7 bases from V and 4 bases from J; junction bases left unmatched: 14. The chain's CDR3 is CASKGMTSGGGYNEQFF. DNA of the CDR3: TGTGCCAGCAAGGGGATGACTAGCGGCGGAGGATACAATGAGCAGTTCTTC.

This sequence joins TRBV6-5 and TRBJ1-1; 10 bases fit TRBD1. The CDR3 extends over 13 amino acids. J gave up 8 bases and V 7 bases, and 7 bases lay outside the gene matches. The V gene's germline CDR1 is MNHEY and CDR2 SVGAGI. In DNA form, the CDR3 reads TGTGCCAGCACCAGGGACAGGGGCGGCGAAGCTTTCTTT. Amino acid sequence: CASTRDRGGEAFF.

The chain joins TRBV9 to TRBJ1-1, with D unclear. Trimming removed 3 bases at V and 1 base at J, with 13 bases between. The CDR3 length is 15 residues. Germline CDR1 and CDR2: SGDLS and YYNGEE. CDR3 DNA: TGTGCCAGCAGCGAGGCAGGTAGAAGGAACACTGAAGCTTTCTTT. This gives the protein CASSEAGRRNTEAFF.

V and J are TRBV5-6 and TRBJ2-7, with D tentatively TRBD1 (6 bases). Trimming took off 5 bases at V and 3 bases at J, with 12 bases between the two ends. Germline V gives CDR1 SGHDT, CDR2 YYEEEE. The CDR3 is made up of 13 amino acids. The CDR3, as DNA: TGTGCCAGCAGGCGGCGAGGGGGCTACGAGCAGTACGTC. Translating gives CASRRRGGYEQYV.

The chain recombines TRBV28 with TRBJ2-7; maybe TRBD1 (6 bases). This CDR3 has 13 amino acids. Germline CDR1 and CDR2: MDHEN and SYDVKM. Deletions cut 10 bases from V and 1 base from J, with 14 bases between. The CDR3 sequence: CATNRAVSYEQYV. The CDR3 DNA is TGTGCCACCAACAGGGCTGTTTCCTACGAGCAGTACGTC.

The chain's CDR3 is CASSPPPGENTGELFF. CDR3 DNA: TGTGCCAGCAGCCCGCCACCGGGGGAGAACACCGGGGAGCTGTTTTTT. The chain combines TRBV11-2 with TRBJ2-2; TRBD2 is a possible D gene (6 bases). CDR1 SGHAT and CDR2 FQNNGV come from the germline V gene. This CDR3 spans 16 amino acids. Trimming pared 5 bases from V and 1 base from J, leaving 14 bases between.

The chain has TRBV28 and TRBJ1-4, with D possibly being TRBD1 (5 bases). The CDR3 is 16 amino acids. Per the germline V gene, CDR1 is MDHEN and CDR2 is SYDVKM. V was shortened by 5 bases and J by 4 bases, with 17 bases between the two germline ends. The CDR3 sequence: CASSPPLGALNEKLFF. In DNA form, the CDR3 reads TGTGCCAGCAGTCCACCGCTTGGGGCCCTTAATGAAAAACTGTTTTTT.

The table lists this clone with a count of one. This chain connects TRBV3-1 (or the pseudogene TRBV3-2) to TRBJ2-5, with 7 nucleotides matching TRBD1. The CDR3 totals 14 residues. Unmatched junction bases numbered 6, after V lost 2 bases and J lost 6 bases. Germline values: CDR1 LGHDT, CDR2 YNNKEL (reference sequence). The CDR3 DNA reads as TGTGCCAGCAGCCAACTGACAGGGATACAGACCCAGTACTTC. This codes for CASSQLTGIQTQYF.